The 10 T cell receptor beta chains presented below share a single source sample, sequenced in a study of blood T cell repertoires in COVID-19. TCRdb's copy holds only in-frame clones and misses some; the assay was immunoSEQ multiplex PCR. The table lists fewer than 400,000 clones, 80% to 90% of them singletons. The sequenced material came from PBMCs or T cells enriched from blood (not recorded which). These receptors came from a man aged 25 to 45 who had recovered from COVID-19.

The rearrangement uses TRBV12-2 and TRBJ2-7; TRBD1 was called by the table and not checked on the DNA. TRBV12-2 is an annotated pseudogene. The CDR3 runs 13 residues. Here the CDR3 DNA reads TGTGCAAGTCGCCGAGCCCAGGGCCACGAGCAGTACTTC. Protein product: CASRRAQGHEQYF.

Written as DNA, the CDR3 is TGTGCCAGCAGCCAAGAGGAGCGGCCTTTGACCACAGATACGCAGTATTTT. Translation gives CASSQEERPLTTDTQYF. The J gene is TRBJ2-3, the V gene TRBV14; D might be TRBD2 (5 bases). Trimming pared 0 bases from V and 2 bases from J, leaving 15 bases between. This CDR3 has 17 residues. Germline assignment: CDR1 SGHDN and CDR2 FVKESK.

J is TRBJ1-1 and V is TRBV10-2; the D gene is possibly TRBD1 (5 bases). V lost 6 bases, J lost 2 bases, and 10 bases lay in between. The germline V gene has CDR1 WSHSY and CDR2 SAAADI. The CDR3 is 13 amino acids. CDR3 coding DNA: TGCGCCAGCAGATTGACAGATAACACTGAAGCTTTCTTT. Amino acid sequence: CASRLTDNTEAFF.

This clone showed up just once. The genes are TRBV5-1 and TRBJ2-1; 9 bases map to TRBD2. Germline V gene lookup returns CDR1 SGHRS and CDR2 YFSETQ. CDR3 size: 16 residues. After removal of 2 bases from V and 6 bases from J, the junction contained 9 bases not matched to a gene. CDR3 DNA sequence: TGCGCCAGCAGCTTTATCGCGGGACTAGCTGGCAATGAGCAGTTCTTC. Translation gives CASSFIAGLAGNEQFF.

The genes are TRBV28 and TRBJ2-5; D may be TRBD2 (5 bases). Trimming removed 6 bases at V and 5 bases at J, with 10 bases between. This CDR3 region has 12 residues. The germline gives CDR1 MDHEN, CDR2 SYDVKM. The CDR3 nucleotides are TGTGCCAGCAGGACACTAGGGGAGACCCAGTACTTC. This encodes CASRTLGETQYF. The whole variable domain, remainder taken from reference TRBV28 and TRBJ2-5, is DVKVTQSSRYLVKRTGEKVFLECVQDMDHENMFWYRQDPGLGLRLIYFSYDVKMKEKGDIPEGYSVSREKKERFSLILESASTNQTSMYLCASRTLGETQYFGPGTRLLVL.

The chain carries TRBV10-2 and TRBJ1-1; 7 bases are shared with TRBD1. Losses at the gene ends were 5 bases for V and 4 bases for J; bases not matched to a gene: 7. Looked up from germline, CDR1 is WSHSY and CDR2 is SAAADI. The CDR3 contains 14 residues. CDR3 protein: CASSNRGESTEAFF. The DNA for the CDR3 is TGCGCCAGCAGTAACAGGGGTGAAAGCACTGAAGCTTTCTTT.

The chain has TRBV28 and TRBJ2-3, with TRBD1 as a possible D gene (6 bases). Germline V gene data show CDR1 as MDHEN and CDR2 as SYDVKM. Deletions cut 1 base from V and 4 bases from J, with 15 bases between. This CDR3 has 16 amino acids. The CDR3 is CASSLFGQGIADTQYF. DNA for the CDR3: TGTGCCAGCAGTTTATTTGGGCAGGGGATTGCAGATACGCAGTATTTT.

The rearrangement joins TRBV9 to TRBJ2-3; D may be TRBD1 (6 bases). Trimming removed 4 bases from V and 5 bases from J, with 20 bases in between. Germline V gene sequence: CDR1 SGDLS, CDR2 YYNGEE. The CDR3 spans 16 residues. The CDR3 protein is CASSLRGGIAGDTQYF. CDR3 sequence (DNA): TGTGCCAGCAGCCTCCGAGGGGGAATAGCAGGAGATACGCAGTATTTT.

The chain has TRBV19 and TRBJ1-1; D not resolved. The V gene lost 3 bases and the J gene lost 1 base, with 3 bases spanning the gap. This CDR3 spans 12 amino acids. CDR1 is LNHDA and CDR2 is SQIVND in the germline V gene (reference sequence). CDR3 in DNA: TGTGCCAGTAGTATCCAGAACACTGAAGCTTTCTTT. It specifies CASSIQNTEAFF.

This sequence joins TRBV12-3 or TRBV12-4 and TRBJ1-4; perhaps TRBD1 as D (5 bases). V was shortened by 5 bases and J by 7 bases, with 11 bases between the two germline ends. The CDR3 loop spans 13 amino acids. CDR3 in amino acids: CASSRQISEKLFF. The CDR3 DNA sequence: TGTGCCAGCAGTCGACAGATTTCTGAAAAACTGTTTTTT.